These T cell receptor beta chains were read from a single sample in a study of CD8 T cells in Susac syndrome. TCRdb re-called the immunoSEQ multiplex PCR reads through MiXCR, storing one row per CDR3 protein. The data show 150,000 to 180,000 distinct CDR3 sequences, 95% seen once. The sample taken for sequencing was CD8+ T cells from PBMCs. Source of these receptors: a human donor with multiple sclerosis. Both conserved end residues are part of each CDR3. Fields, in order: V gene, D gene, clone size, J gene, CDR3 protein, CDR3 DNA. D genes are given only for firm matches. Clone size is given for some rows only: seen once, a few or many times, or a class if the clone is expanded.

TRBV14	-	-	TRBJ2-7	CASSQDLLDEQYF	TGTGCCAGCAGCCAAGATCTATTGGACGAGCAGTACTTC
TRBV30	-	-	TRBJ1-1	CAWSKATEAFF	TGTGCCTGGAGTAAGGCCACTGAAGCTTTCTTT
TRBV30	-	-	TRBJ2-3	CAWMGGTDTQYF	TGTGCCTGGATGGGCGGCACAGATACGCAGTATTTT
TRBV3-1	-	-	TRBJ1-1	CASSQGQKRDLNTEAFF	TGTGCCAGCAGCCAAGGACAGAAACGGGACCTGAACACTGAAGCTTTCTTT
TRBV11-2	-	-	TRBJ2-5	CASSLALGQALSGETQYF	TGTGCCAGCAGCTTAGCCCTAGGACAGGCCCTTAGCGGGGAGACCCAGTACTTC
TRBV4-1	-	once	TRBJ2-1	CASSQVEEQFF	TGCGCCAGCAGCCAAGTCGAAGAGCAGTTCTTC
TRBV2	TRBD1	once	TRBJ2-5	CASSEAPSDRGRETQYF	TGTGCCAGCAGTGAAGCCCCCTCTGACAGGGGGAGAGAGACCCAGTACTTC
TRBV13	TRBD2	-	TRBJ2-7	CASSPEGLAGGHEQYF	TGTGCCAGCAGCCCAGAGGGACTAGCGGGGGGGCATGAGCAGTACTTC
TRBV27	-	few	TRBJ1-5	CASSLGVNQPQHF	TGTGCCAGCAGTTTAGGGGTAAATCAGCCCCAGCATTTT
TRBV27	-	-	TRBJ2-7	CASSLSIGARYEQYF	TGTGCCAGCAGTTTATCGATCGGCGCCCGCTACGAGCAGTACTTC
TRBV2	-	-	TRBJ2-1	CASSEEAHNEQFF	TGTGCCAGCAGTGAAGAGGCACACAATGAGCAGTTCTTC
TRBV3-1	-	-	TRBJ2-5	CASSRSLRVQETQYF	TGTGCCAGCAGCCGATCCTTGAGAGTTCAAGAGACCCAGTACTTC
TRBV6-5	-	-	TRBJ2-1	CASSYSQFSEQFF	TGTGCCAGCAGTTACTCGCAATTTAGTGAGCAGTTCTTC
TRBV25-1	-	-	TRBJ1-6	CASSEWEWTDNSALHF	TGTGCCAGCAGTGAGTGGGAGTGGACAGACAATTCGGCCCTCCACTTT
TRBV20-1	-	-	TRBJ2-5	CSAREGWGGSQYF	TGCAGTGCTAGAGAAGGTTGGGGAGGTAGCCAGTACTTC
TRBV29-1	-	-	TRBJ1-2	CSVGEGLPHGYTF	TGCAGCGTCGGAGAGGGGTTGCCCCATGGCTACACCTTC
TRBV6-2/TRBV6-3	TRBD1	-	TRBJ2-5	CASSYSPRQGQETQYF	TGTGCCAGCAGTTACTCTCCGAGACAGGGACAAGAGACCCAGTACTTC